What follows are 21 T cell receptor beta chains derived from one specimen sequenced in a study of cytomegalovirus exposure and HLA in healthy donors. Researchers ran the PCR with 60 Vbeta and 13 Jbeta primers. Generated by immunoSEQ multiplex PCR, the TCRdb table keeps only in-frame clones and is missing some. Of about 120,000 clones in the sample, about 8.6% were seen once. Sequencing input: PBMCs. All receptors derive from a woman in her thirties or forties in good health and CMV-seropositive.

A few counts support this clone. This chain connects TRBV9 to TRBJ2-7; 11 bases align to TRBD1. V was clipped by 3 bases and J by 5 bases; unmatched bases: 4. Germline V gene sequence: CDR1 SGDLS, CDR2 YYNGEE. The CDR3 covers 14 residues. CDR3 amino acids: CASSGTGGMNEQYF. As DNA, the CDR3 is TGTGCCAGCAGCGGGACAGGGGGCATGAACGAGCAGTACTTC.

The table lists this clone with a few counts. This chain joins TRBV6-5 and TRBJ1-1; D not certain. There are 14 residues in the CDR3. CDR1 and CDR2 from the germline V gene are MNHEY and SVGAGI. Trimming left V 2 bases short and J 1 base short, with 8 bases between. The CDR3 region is CASSYRSRNTEAFF. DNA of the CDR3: TGTGCCAGCAGTTACCGGTCACGGAACACTGAAGCTTTCTTT.

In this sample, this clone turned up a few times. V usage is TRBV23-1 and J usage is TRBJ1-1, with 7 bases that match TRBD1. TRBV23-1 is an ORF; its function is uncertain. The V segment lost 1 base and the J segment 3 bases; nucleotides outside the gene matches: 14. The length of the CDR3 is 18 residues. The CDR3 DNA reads TGCGCCAGCAGTCAATACCGGGACAGCGGAGGAGGGGACACTGAAGCTTTCTTT. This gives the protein CASSQYRDSGGGDTEAFF.

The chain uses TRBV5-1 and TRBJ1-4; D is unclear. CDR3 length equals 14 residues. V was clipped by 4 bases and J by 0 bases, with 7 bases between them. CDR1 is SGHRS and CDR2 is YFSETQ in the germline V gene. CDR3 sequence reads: CASSPVATNEKLFF. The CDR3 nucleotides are TGCGCCAGCAGCCCAGTTGCAACTAATGAAAAACTGTTTTTT.

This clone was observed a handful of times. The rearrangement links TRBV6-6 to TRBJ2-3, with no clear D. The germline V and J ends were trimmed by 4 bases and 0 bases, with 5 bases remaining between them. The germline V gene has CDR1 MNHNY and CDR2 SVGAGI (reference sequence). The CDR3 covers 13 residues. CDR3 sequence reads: CASSLDSTDTQYF. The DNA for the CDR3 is TGTGCCAGCAGTTTAGATAGCACAGATACGCAGTATTTT.

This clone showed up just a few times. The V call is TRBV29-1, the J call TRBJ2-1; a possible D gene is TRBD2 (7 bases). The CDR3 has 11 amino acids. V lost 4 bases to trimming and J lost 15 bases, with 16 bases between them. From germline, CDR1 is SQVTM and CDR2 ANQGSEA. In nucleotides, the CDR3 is TGCAGCGTTGTGGTGGGGGGGCAACGGTTCTTC. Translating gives CSVVVGGQRFF.

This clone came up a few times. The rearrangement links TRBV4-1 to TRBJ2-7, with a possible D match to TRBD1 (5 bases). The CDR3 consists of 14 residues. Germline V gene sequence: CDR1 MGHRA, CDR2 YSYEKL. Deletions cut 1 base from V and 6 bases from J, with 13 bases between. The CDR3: CASSQVGVGFEQYF. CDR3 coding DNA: TGCGCCAGCAGCCAAGTAGGGGTAGGGTTCGAGCAGTACTTC.

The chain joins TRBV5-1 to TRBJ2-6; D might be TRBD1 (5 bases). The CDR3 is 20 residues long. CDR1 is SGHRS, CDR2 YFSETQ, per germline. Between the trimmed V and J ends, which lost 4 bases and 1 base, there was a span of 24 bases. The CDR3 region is CASSPQGSGLRFSGANVLTF. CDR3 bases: TGCGCCAGCAGCCCTCAAGGATCAGGGTTAAGGTTTTCTGGGGCCAACGTCCTGACTTTC.

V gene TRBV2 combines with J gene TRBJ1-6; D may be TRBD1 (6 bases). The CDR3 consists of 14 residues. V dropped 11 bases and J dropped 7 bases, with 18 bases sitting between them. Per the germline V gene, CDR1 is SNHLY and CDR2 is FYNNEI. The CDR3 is CAGFGGGLNSPLHF. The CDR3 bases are TGTGCCGGATTCGGGGGGGGGCTAAATTCACCCCTCCACTTT.

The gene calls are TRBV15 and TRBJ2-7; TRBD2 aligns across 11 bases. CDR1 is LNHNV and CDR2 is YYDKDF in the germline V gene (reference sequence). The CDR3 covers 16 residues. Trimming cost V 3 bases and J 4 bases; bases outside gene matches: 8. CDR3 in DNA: TGTGCCACCAGCAGGGGGACGGGACTAGCGGAATACGAGCAGTACTTC. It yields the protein CATSRGTGLAEYEQYF.

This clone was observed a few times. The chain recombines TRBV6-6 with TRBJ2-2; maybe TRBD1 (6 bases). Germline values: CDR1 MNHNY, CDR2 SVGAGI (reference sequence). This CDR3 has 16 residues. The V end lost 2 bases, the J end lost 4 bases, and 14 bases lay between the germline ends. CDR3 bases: TGTGCCAGCAGTTACCTGGACAGTGGGGGCACCGGGGAGCTGTTTTTT. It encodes CASSYLDSGGTGELFF.

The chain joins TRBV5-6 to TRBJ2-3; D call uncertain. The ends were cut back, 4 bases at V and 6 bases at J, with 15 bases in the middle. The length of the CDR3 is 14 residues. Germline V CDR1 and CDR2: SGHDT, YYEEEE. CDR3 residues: CASSLPRLEDTQYF. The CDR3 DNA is TGTGCCAGCAGCCTCCCCCGACTTGAGGATACGCAGTATTTT.

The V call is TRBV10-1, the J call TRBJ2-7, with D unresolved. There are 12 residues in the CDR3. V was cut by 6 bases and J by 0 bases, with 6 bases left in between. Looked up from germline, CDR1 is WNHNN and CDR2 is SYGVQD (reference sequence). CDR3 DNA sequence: TGCGCCAGCAGACATCCCTCCTACGAGCAGTACTTC. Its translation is CASRHPSYEQYF.

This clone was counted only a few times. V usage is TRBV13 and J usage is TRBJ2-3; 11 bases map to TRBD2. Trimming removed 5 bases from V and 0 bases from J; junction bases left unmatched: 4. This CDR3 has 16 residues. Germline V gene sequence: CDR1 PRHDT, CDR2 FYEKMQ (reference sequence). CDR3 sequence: CASSLAGGPSTDTQYF. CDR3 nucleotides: TGTGCCAGCAGCCTAGCGGGGGGCCCTAGCACAGATACGCAGTATTTT.

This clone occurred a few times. CDR3 loop: CAWREGSNSPLHF. CDR3 nucleotides: TGTGCCTGGCGGGAGGGTTCTAATTCACCCCTCCACTTT. V gene TRBV30 combines with J gene TRBJ1-6, with D unresolved. In germline, CDR1 is GTSNPN, CDR2 SVGIG (reference sequence). Deletions cut 5 bases from V and 6 bases from J, with 11 bases between. The CDR3 sequence is 13 residues long.

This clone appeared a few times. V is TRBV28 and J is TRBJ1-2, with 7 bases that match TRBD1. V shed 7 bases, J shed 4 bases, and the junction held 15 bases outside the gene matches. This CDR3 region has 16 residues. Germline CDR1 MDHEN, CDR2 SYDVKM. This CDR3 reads CASKNSGQPAGYGYTF. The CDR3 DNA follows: TGTGCCAGCAAAAACTCGGGACAGCCGGCCGGCTATGGCTACACCTTC.

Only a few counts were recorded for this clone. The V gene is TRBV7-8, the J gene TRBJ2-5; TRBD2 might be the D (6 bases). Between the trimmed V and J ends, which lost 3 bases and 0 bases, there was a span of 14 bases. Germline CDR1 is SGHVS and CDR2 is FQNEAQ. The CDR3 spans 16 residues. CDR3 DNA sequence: TGTGCCAGCAGCTTCCCCCCGGAGGGAAACCAAGAGACCCAGTACTTC. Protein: CASSFPPEGNQETQYF.

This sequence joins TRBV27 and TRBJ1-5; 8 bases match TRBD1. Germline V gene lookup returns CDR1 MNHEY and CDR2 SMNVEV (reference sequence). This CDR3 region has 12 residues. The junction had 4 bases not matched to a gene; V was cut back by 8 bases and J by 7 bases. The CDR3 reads CASRQGAQPQHF. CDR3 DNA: TGTGCCAGCCGGCAGGGGGCCCAGCCCCAGCATTTT.

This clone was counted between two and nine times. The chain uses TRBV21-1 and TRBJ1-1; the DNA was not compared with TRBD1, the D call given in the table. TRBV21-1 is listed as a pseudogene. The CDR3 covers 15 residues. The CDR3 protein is CASSSPGQGATEAFF. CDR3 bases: TGTGCCAGCAGCAGTCCGGGACAGGGGGCTACTGAAGCTTTCTTT.

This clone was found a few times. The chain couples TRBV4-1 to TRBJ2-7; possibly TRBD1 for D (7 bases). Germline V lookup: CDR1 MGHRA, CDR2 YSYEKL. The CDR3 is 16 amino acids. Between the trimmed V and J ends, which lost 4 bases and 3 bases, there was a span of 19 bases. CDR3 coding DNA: TGCGCCAGCAGCCCGCCAGGGGGAGGAGGAGGCTACGAGCAGTACTTC. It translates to CASSPPGGGGGYEQYF.

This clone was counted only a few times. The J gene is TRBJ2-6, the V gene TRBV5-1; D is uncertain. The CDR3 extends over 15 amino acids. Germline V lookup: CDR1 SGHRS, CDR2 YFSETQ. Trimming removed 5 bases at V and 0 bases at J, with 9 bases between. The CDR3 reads CASRRIDSGANVLTF. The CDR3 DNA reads TGCGCCAGCAGGAGAATAGACTCTGGGGCCAACGTCCTGACTTTC. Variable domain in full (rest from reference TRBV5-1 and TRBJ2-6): KAGVTQTPRYLIKTRGQQVTLSCSPISGHRSVSWYQQTPGQGLQFLFEYFSETQRNKGNFPGRFSGRQFSNSRSEMNVSTLELGDSALYLCASRRIDSGANVLTFGAGSRLTVL.